This T cell receptor (beta chain) derives from a study of blood T cells in healthy people across ages. Study in general: Researchers report that template switching captured about one barcoded beta molecule per two T cells. The study, taken as a whole, reports: No one knew whether donors had CMV, which possibly confounded expanded clonotype changes. Higher diversity, along with more naive CD4+ cells, distinguished long-lived donors from aged donors.

Primers used in a second PCR of roughly 7 to 12 cycles were a sample-barcoded 5' primer and a J-beta primer mix. Every molecule of cDNA carried a tag from a template-switch adaptor with 12 random nucleotides. TCRdb used MiXCR to reprocess the 5' RACE reads, holding one entry per CDR3 protein. The repertoire holds approximately 1.5 million distinct CDR3 sequences, with 35% to 45% as singletons. Only a few counts were recorded for this clonotype. The antigen remains undetermined. This CDR3 has 14 residues. Per the germline V gene, CDR1 is SGHAT and CDR2 is FQNNGV. The V gene lost 2 bases and the J gene lost 3 bases, with 11 bases spanning the gap.

This clonotype was obtained from a young woman in good health. V usage is TRBV11-2 and J usage is TRBJ2-7; maybe TRBD1 (5 bases). Sequencing was carried out using blood. The chain's CDR3 is CASSLRRVYYEQYF. CDR3 coding DNA: TGTGCCAGCAGCTTACGCAGGGTATACTACGAGCAGTACTTC.